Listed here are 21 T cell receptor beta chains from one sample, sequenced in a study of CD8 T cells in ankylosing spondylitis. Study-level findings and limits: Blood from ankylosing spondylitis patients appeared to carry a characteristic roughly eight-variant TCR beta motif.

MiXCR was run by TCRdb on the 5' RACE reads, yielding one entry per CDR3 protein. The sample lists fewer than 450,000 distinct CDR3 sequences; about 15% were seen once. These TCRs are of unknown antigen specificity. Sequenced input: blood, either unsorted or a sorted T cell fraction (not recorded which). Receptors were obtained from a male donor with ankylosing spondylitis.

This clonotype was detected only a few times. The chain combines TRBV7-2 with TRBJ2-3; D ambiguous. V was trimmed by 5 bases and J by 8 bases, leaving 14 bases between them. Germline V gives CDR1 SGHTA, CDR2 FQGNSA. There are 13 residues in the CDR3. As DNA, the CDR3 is TGTGCCAGCAGCCTGCCTTCCTCAGTTACGCAGTATTTT. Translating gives CASSLPSSVTQYF.

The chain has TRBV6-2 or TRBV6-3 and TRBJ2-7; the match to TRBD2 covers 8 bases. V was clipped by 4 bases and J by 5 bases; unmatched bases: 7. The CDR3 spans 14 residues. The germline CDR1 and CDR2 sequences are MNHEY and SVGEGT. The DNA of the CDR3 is TGTGCCAGCAGTTTAACTAGCGGATTGCACGAGCAGTACTTC. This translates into CASSLTSGLHEQYF.

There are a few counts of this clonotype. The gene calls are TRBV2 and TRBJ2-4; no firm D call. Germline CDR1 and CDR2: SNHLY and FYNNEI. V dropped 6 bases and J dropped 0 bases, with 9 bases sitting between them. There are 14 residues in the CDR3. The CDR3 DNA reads TGTGCCAGCAGAGAGAGTATAGCCAAAAACATTCAGTACTTC. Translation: CASRESIAKNIQYF.

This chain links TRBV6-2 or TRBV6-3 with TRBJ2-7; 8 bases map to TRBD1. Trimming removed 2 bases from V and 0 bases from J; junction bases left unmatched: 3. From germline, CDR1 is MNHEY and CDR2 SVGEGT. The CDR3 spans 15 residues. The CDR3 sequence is CASSYMDRASYEQYF. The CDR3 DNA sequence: TGTGCCAGCAGTTACATGGACAGGGCCTCCTACGAGCAGTACTTC.

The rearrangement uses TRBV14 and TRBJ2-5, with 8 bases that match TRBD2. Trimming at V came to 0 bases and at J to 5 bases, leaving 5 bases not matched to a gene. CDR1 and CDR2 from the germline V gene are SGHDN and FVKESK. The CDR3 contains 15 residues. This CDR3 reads CASSQDGLAGETQYF. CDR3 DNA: TGTGCCAGCAGCCAAGATGGGTTAGCGGGGGAGACCCAGTACTTC.

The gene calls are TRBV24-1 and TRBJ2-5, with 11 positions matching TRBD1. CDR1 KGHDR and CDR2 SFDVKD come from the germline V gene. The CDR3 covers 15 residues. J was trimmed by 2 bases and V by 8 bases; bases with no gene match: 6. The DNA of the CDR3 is TGTGCCACCACGGACAGGGGGCCATATCAAGAGACCCAGTACTTC. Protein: CATTDRGPYQETQYF.

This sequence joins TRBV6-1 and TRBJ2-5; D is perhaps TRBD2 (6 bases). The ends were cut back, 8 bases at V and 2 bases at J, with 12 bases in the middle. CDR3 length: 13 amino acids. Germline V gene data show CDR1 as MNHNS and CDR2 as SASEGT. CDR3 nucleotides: TGTGCCAGCGGCTCTGGGAGGCAAGAGACCCAGTACTTC. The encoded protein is CASGSGRQETQYF.

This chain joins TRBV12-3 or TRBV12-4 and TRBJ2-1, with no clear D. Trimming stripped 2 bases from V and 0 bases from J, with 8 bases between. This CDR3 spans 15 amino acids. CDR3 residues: CASSLSLSSYNEQFF. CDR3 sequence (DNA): TGTGCCAGCAGTTTAAGCCTTAGCTCCTACAATGAGCAGTTCTTC.

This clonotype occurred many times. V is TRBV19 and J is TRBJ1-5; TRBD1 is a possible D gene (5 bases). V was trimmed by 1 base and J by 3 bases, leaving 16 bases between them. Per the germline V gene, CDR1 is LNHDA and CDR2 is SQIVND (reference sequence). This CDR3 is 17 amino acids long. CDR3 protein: CASSIGPGPLLNQPQHF. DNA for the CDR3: TGTGCCAGTAGTATAGGACCGGGACCGCTTCTCAATCAGCCCCAGCATTTT.

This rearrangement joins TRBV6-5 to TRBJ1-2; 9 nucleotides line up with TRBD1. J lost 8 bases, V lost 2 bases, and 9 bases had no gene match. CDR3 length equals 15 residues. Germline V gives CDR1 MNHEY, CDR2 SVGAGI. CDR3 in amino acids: CASSYGDRASGGYTF. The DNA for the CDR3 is TGTGCCAGCAGTTACGGGGACAGGGCTTCGGGGGGCTACACCTTC.

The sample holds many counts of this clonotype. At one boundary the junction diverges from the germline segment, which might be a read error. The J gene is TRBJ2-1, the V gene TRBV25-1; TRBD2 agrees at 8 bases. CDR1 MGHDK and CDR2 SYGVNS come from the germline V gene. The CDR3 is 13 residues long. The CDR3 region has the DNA TGTGCCATCAGTCGCGGGGGGCACAATGAGCAGTTCTTC. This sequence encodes CAISRGGHNEQFF.

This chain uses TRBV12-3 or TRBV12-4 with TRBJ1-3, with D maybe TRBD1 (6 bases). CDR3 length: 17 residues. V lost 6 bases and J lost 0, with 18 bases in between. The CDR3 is CASRITQGVNSGNTIYF. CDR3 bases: TGTGCCAGCAGGATTACACAGGGCGTTAACTCTGGAAACACCATATATTTT.

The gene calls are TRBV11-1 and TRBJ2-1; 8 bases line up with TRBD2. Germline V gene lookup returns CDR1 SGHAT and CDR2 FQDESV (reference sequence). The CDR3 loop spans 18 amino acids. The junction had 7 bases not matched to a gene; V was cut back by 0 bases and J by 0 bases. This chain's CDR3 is CASSLATLAARSYNEQFF. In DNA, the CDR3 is TGTGCCAGCAGCTTAGCGACACTAGCGGCGCGCTCCTACAATGAGCAGTTCTTC.

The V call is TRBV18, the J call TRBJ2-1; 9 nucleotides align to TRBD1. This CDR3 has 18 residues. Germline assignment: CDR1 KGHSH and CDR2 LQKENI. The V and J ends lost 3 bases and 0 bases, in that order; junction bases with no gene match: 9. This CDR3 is CASSPYLGTGISYNEQFF. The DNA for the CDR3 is TGTGCCAGCTCACCTTACCTAGGGACAGGGATCTCCTACAATGAGCAGTTCTTC.

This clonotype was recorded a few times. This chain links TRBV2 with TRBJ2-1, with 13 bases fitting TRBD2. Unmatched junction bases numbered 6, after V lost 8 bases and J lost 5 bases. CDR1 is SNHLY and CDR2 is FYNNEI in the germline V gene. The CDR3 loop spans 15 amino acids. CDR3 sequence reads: CASLRGTSGNNEQFF. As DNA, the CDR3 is TGTGCCAGCCTCCGGGGGACTAGCGGGAACAATGAGCAGTTCTTC.

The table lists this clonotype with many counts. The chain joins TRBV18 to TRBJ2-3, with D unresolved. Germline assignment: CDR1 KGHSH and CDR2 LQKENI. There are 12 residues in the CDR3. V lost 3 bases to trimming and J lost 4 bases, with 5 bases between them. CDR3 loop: CASSPAADTQYF. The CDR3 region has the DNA TGTGCCAGCTCACCGGCCGCAGATACGCAGTATTTT.

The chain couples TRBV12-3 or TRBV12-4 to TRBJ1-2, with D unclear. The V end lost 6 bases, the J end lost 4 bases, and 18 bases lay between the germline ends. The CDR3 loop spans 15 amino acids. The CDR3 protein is CASSHRTGGRYGYTF. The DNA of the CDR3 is TGTGCCAGCAGCCATCGGACTGGCGGGCGCTATGGCTACACCTTC.

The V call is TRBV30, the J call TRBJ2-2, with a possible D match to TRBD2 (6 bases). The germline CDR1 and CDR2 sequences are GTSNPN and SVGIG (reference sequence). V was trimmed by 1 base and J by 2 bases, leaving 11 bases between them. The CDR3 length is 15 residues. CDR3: CAWSGGTPNTGELFF. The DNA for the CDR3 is TGTGCCTGGAGTGGGGGGACTCCTAACACCGGGGAGCTGTTTTTT. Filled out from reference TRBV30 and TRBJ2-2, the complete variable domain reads SQTIHQWPATLVQPVGSPLSLECTVEGTSNPNLYWYRQAAGRGLQLLFYSVGIGQISSEVPQNLSASRPQDRQFILSSKKLLLSDSGFYLCAWSGGTPNTGELFFGEGSRLTVL.

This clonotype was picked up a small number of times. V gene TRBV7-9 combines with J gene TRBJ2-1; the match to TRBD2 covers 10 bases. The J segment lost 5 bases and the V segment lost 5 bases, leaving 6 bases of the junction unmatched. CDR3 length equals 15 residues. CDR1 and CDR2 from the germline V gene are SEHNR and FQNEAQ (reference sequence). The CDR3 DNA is TGTGCCAGCAGCAAAGCGGGGGGGCGGGACAATGAGCAGTTCTTC. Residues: CASSKAGGRDNEQFF.

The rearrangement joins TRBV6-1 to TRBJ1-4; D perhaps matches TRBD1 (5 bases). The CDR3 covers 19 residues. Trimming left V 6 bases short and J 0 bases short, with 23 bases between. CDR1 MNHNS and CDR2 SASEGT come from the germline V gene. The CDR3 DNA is TGTGCCAGCAGCGAGGGCCCAGGGCTTCGTCCCACAACTAATGAAAAACTGTTTTTT. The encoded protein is CASSEGPGLRPTTNEKLFF.

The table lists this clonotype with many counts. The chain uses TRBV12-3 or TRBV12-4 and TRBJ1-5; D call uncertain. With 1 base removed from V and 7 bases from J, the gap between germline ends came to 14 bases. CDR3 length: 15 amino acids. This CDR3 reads CASSLGAQNSQPQHF. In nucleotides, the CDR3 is TGTGCCAGCAGTTTAGGAGCCCAGAACTCGCAGCCCCAGCATTTT.